This is a list of T cell receptor beta chains from one sample in a study of cytomegalovirus exposure and HLA in healthy donors. Using immunoSEQ multiplex PCR, the repertoire was profiled, and TCRdb retains in-frame clones only, with some absent. The data show some 130,000 clones, about two thirds seen once. Source material: PBMCs. The receptors shown here come from a woman aged 55-70 years in good health and CMV-seropositive. CDR3s include the opening cysteine and the closing phenylalanine or tryptophan. The order of the fields is D gene, clone size, V gene, J gene, CDR3 DNA, CDR3 protein. The D gene is left open where the match is weak. The listing skips clone size in some rows; elsewhere it reads once, few, many or a size class.

d_call: TRBD1; clone_size: NA; v_call: TRBV14; j_call: TRBJ1-4; cdr3_nt: TGTGCCAGCAGCCACCACAGGGGTCAGGGGGAAAAACTGTTTTTT; cdr3_aa: CASSHHRGQGEKLFF
d_call: NA; clone_size: NA; v_call: TRBV11-2; j_call: TRBJ2-2; cdr3_nt: TGTGCCAGCAGCCCCACACCAGGGTTCGGGGAGCTGTTTTTT; cdr3_aa: CASSPTPGFGELFF
d_call: NA; clone_size: NA; v_call: TRBV18; j_call: TRBJ1-1; cdr3_nt: TGTGCCAGCTCCCCCAGTCAGGGCGTGGGTGAAGCTTTCTTT; cdr3_aa: CASSPSQGVGEAFF
d_call: TRBD1; clone_size: NA; v_call: TRBV6-1; j_call: TRBJ1-5; cdr3_nt: TGTGCCAGCAGTGAAGGAGGGGGCCTTCAGCCCCAGCATTTT; cdr3_aa: CASSEGGGLQPQHF
d_call: NA; clone_size: NA; v_call: TRBV2; j_call: TRBJ1-4; cdr3_nt: TGTGCCAGCAGCCTCAGGCCCTCGCGCGAAAAACTGTTTTTT; cdr3_aa: CASSLRPSREKLFF
d_call: NA; clone_size: NA; v_call: TRBV9; j_call: TRBJ1-1; cdr3_nt: TGTGCCAGCAGCGTAGGTTCCCGGGACACTGAAGCTTTCTTT; cdr3_aa: CASSVGSRDTEAFF
d_call: TRBD1; clone_size: NA; v_call: TRBV10-3; j_call: TRBJ1-2; cdr3_nt: TGTGCCATCACCCACCTCGACAGGGCTTATGGCTACACCTTC; cdr3_aa: CAITHLDRAYGYTF
d_call: TRBD1; clone_size: NA; v_call: TRBV6-1; j_call: TRBJ2-7; cdr3_nt: TGTGCCAGCAGTGAGTTCGTAACAGGGGGGACCTACGAGCAGTACTTC; cdr3_aa: CASSEFVTGGTYEQYF
d_call: NA; clone_size: NA; v_call: TRBV10-1; j_call: TRBJ2-3; cdr3_nt: TGCGCCAGCAACCCCGGGTCCACAGATACGCAGTATTTT; cdr3_aa: CASNPGSTDTQYF
d_call: TRBD1; clone_size: NA; v_call: TRBV6-6; j_call: TRBJ1-1; cdr3_nt: TGTGCCAGCAGTGCCGGGACAGGGAACACTGAAGCTTTCTTT; cdr3_aa: CASSAGTGNTEAFF
d_call: NA; clone_size: NA; v_call: TRBV21-1; j_call: TRBJ1-1; cdr3_nt: TGTGCCAGCAGCAAAGTATGGACAGGGTTAGGGGCTTTCTTT; cdr3_aa: CASSKVWTGLGAFF
d_call: NA; clone_size: NA; v_call: TRBV6-5; j_call: TRBJ1-4; cdr3_nt: TGTGCCAGCAGTCAGGACCGGGGAGGTAATGAAAAACTGTTTTTT; cdr3_aa: CASSQDRGGNEKLFF
d_call: NA; clone_size: few; v_call: TRBV11-2; j_call: TRBJ1-4; cdr3_nt: TGTGCCAGCAGCTTAGAAGACGGGACTAATGAAAAACTGTTTTTT; cdr3_aa: CASSLEDGTNEKLFF
d_call: NA; clone_size: once; v_call: TRBV29-1; j_call: TRBJ2-5; cdr3_nt: TGCAGCGTTGCAGAAGGGGAAGAGACCCAGTACTTC; cdr3_aa: CSVAEGEETQYF
d_call: NA; clone_size: NA; v_call: TRBV6-1; j_call: TRBJ1-1; cdr3_nt: TGTGCCAGCAGTGAACCGCCGCACAAGTACACTGAAGCTTTCTTT; cdr3_aa: CASSEPPHKYTEAFF
d_call: NA; clone_size: NA; v_call: TRBV6-1; j_call: TRBJ1-5; cdr3_nt: TGTGCCAGCAGTGAATTGGGGGGAATGAGGAGACTCAATCAGCCCCAGCATTTT; cdr3_aa: CASSELGGMRRLNQPQHF
d_call: TRBD2; clone_size: few; v_call: TRBV9; j_call: TRBJ2-1; cdr3_nt: TGTGCCAGCAGCGTAGCGCTTAGCGGGGCCAATGAGCAGTTCTTC; cdr3_aa: CASSVALSGANEQFF
d_call: TRBD1; clone_size: NA; v_call: TRBV6-1; j_call: TRBJ1-5; cdr3_nt: TGTGCCAGCAGTGGACCTCTCCCGGGACAGGAGCTTTTTAGCAATCAGCCCCAGCATTTT; cdr3_aa: CASSGPLPGQELFSNQPQHF
d_call: NA; clone_size: NA; v_call: TRBV18; j_call: TRBJ2-7; cdr3_nt: TGTGCCAGCTCCCGCAGACTAGAAGCGAATAACGAGCAGTACTTC; cdr3_aa: CASSRRLEANNEQYF
d_call: TRBD2; clone_size: NA; v_call: TRBV27; j_call: TRBJ2-7; cdr3_nt: TGTGCCAGCAGTCCCCGGGGGGGGCTCAGCTCCTACGAGCAGTACTTC; cdr3_aa: CASSPRGGLSSYEQYF
d_call: NA; clone_size: few; v_call: TRBV7-2; j_call: TRBJ1-1; cdr3_nt: TGTGCCAGCAGCCGGAGGGTCCTGAACACTGAAGCTTTCTTT; cdr3_aa: CASSRRVLNTEAFF
d_call: NA; clone_size: few; v_call: TRBV7-2; j_call: TRBJ2-1; cdr3_nt: TGTGCCAGCAGCCTCCTGGGGGGTCTCTACAATGAGCAGTTCTTC; cdr3_aa: CASSLLGGLYNEQFF
d_call: TRBD2; clone_size: NA; v_call: TRBV10-3; j_call: TRBJ2-7; cdr3_nt: TGTGCCATCACCTCGGGACTAGCGGTTTACGAGCAGTACTTC; cdr3_aa: CAITSGLAVYEQYF
d_call: TRBD1; clone_size: NA; v_call: TRBV5-1; j_call: TRBJ2-3; cdr3_nt: TGCGCCAGCAGCTCCTACGACAGGGGGAGAGATACGCAGTATTTT; cdr3_aa: CASSSYDRGRDTQYF
d_call: TRBD1; clone_size: NA; v_call: TRBV5-6; j_call: TRBJ1-6; cdr3_nt: TGTGCCAGCAGCTTCGCGGACAGGGAAAATTCACCCCTCCACTTT; cdr3_aa: CASSFADRENSPLHF
d_call: TRBD1; clone_size: once; v_call: TRBV5-6; j_call: TRBJ1-5; cdr3_nt: TGTGCCAGCAGCTTGGACAGGGGTCAGCCCCAGCATTTT; cdr3_aa: CASSLDRGQPQHF
d_call: NA; clone_size: NA; v_call: TRBV6-6; j_call: TRBJ2-7; cdr3_nt: TGTGCCAGCAGTTACTTACTCTACTACGAGCAGTACTTC; cdr3_aa: CASSYLLYYEQYF
d_call: NA; clone_size: NA; v_call: TRBV6-5; j_call: TRBJ2-1; cdr3_nt: TGTGCCAGCAGTTCCCCGAGGTTGAATGAGCAGTTCTTC; cdr3_aa: CASSSPRLNEQFF
d_call: NA; clone_size: NA; v_call: TRBV23-1; j_call: TRBJ1-5; cdr3_nt: TGCGCCAGCAGTCAAAGAAACAGGAATAGCAATCAGCCCCAGCATTTT; cdr3_aa: CASSQRNRNSNQPQHF
d_call: TRBD1; clone_size: NA; v_call: TRBV7-3; j_call: TRBJ1-6; cdr3_nt: TGTGCCAGCAGCTTACCCCCCGGGACAGGGGTCTCACCCCTCCACTTT; cdr3_aa: CASSLPPGTGVSPLHF
d_call: NA; clone_size: NA; v_call: TRBV6-5; j_call: TRBJ1-2; cdr3_nt: TGTGCCAGCAGTTACTCGGAGGCCTATGGCTACACCTTC; cdr3_aa: CASSYSEAYGYTF
d_call: NA; clone_size: NA; v_call: TRBV5-1; j_call: TRBJ2-5; cdr3_nt: TGCGCCAGCAGCGAGCTAGGGGTCAGTCGGCAAGAGACCCAGTACTTC; cdr3_aa: CASSELGVSRQETQYF
d_call: NA; clone_size: NA; v_call: TRBV9; j_call: TRBJ2-1; cdr3_nt: TGTGCCAGCAGCGTTTTAGGGGGGGCAAACAATGAGCAGTTCTTC; cdr3_aa: CASSVLGGANNEQFF
d_call: NA; clone_size: few; v_call: TRBV6-1; j_call: TRBJ2-3; cdr3_nt: TGTGCCAGCAGTGATGGGGGGCGGGGGCCGGGGAATACGCAGTATTTT; cdr3_aa: CASSDGGRGPGNTQYF
d_call: TRBD2; clone_size: NA; v_call: TRBV5-1; j_call: TRBJ2-2; cdr3_nt: TGCGCCAGCAGCCCGGGAGGGAACACCGGGGAGCTGTTTTTT; cdr3_aa: CASSPGGNTGELFF
d_call: NA; clone_size: NA; v_call: TRBV9; j_call: TRBJ1-3; cdr3_nt: TGTGCCAGCAGCGTAGTAGGCGGCATTGGAAACACCATATATTTT; cdr3_aa: CASSVVGGIGNTIYF
d_call: NA; clone_size: NA; v_call: TRBV4-1; j_call: TRBJ1-1; cdr3_nt: TGCGCCAGCAGCCCGGACAGTCTGAACACTGAAGCTTTCTTT; cdr3_aa: CASSPDSLNTEAFF
d_call: NA; clone_size: NA; v_call: TRBV7-3; j_call: TRBJ2-5; cdr3_nt: TGTGCCAGCAGCTTAACTTCAAGCGGTGAGACCCAGTACTTC; cdr3_aa: CASSLTSSGETQYF
d_call: TRBD1; clone_size: once; v_call: TRBV5-4; j_call: TRBJ2-1; cdr3_nt: TGTGCCAGCAGCCGGACACTGGGACAGGGGAACGAGCAGTTCTTC; cdr3_aa: CASSRTLGQGNEQFF
d_call: NA; clone_size: NA; v_call: TRBV27; j_call: TRBJ2-7; cdr3_nt: TGTGCCAGCAGCGCGGGACAGAGAGAGCAGTACTTC; cdr3_aa: CASSAGQREQYF
d_call: TRBD1; clone_size: NA; v_call: TRBV18; j_call: TRBJ1-2; cdr3_nt: TGTGCCAGCTCACCTTTCAGGGGGAACTATAACTATGGCTACACCTTC; cdr3_aa: CASSPFRGNYNYGYTF
d_call: NA; clone_size: NA; v_call: TRBV13; j_call: TRBJ1-1; cdr3_nt: TGTGCCAGCAGCAGAGACAGTGAAGCTTTCTTT; cdr3_aa: CASSRDSEAFF
d_call: TRBD1; clone_size: NA; v_call: TRBV29-1; j_call: TRBJ1-1; cdr3_nt: TGCAGCGTCTTACAGGGGATTGGCACTGAAGCTTTCTTT; cdr3_aa: CSVLQGIGTEAFF
d_call: NA; clone_size: once; v_call: TRBV7-9; j_call: TRBJ2-7; cdr3_nt: TGTGCCAGCAGCTACAGCTCCTACGAGCAGTACTTC; cdr3_aa: CASSYSSYEQYF
d_call: TRBD2; clone_size: NA; v_call: TRBV10-3; j_call: TRBJ2-3; cdr3_nt: TGTGCCATCAGTGAGTCGAAAGGTAACGCGGGGGGTCCCACAGATACGCAGTATTTT; cdr3_aa: CAISESKGNAGGPTDTQYF
d_call: TRBD1; clone_size: NA; v_call: TRBV19; j_call: TRBJ1-5; cdr3_nt: TGTGCCAGTACTCGGACAGGGGGAGTGGGTAGCAATCAGCCCCAGCATTTT; cdr3_aa: CASTRTGGVGSNQPQHF
d_call: NA; clone_size: once; v_call: TRBV7-8; j_call: TRBJ1-3; cdr3_nt: TGTGCCAGCAGCTTAGCCGCAGGGTCTGGAAACACCATATATTTT; cdr3_aa: CASSLAAGSGNTIYF
d_call: NA; clone_size: NA; v_call: TRBV7-9; j_call: TRBJ1-2; cdr3_nt: TGTGCCAGCACCCAAGATGGACAGAGTAACTATGGCTACACCTTC; cdr3_aa: CASTQDGQSNYGYTF
d_call: TRBD2; clone_size: few; v_call: TRBV9; j_call: TRBJ2-3; cdr3_nt: TGTGCCAGCAGCGTAGCTTTATGGGGGGGTTCAGATACGCAGTATTTT; cdr3_aa: CASSVALWGGSDTQYF